Following are 20 T cell receptor beta chains from one sample sequenced in a study of blood T cell repertoires in COVID-19. Profiling relied on immunoSEQ multiplex PCR, and the TCRdb table lists in-frame clones only, not all of them. Found here are some 200,000 clones, about 80% of them singletons; the top ten hold 6% to 8%. The sample was peripheral blood. These TCRs come from a human donor with acute or convalescent COVID-19. The donor label of this sample is uncertain.

The chain has TRBV5-3 and TRBJ1-5; no definite D call. TRBV5-3 falls under the ORF class, with uncertain function. This CDR3 is built from 15 residues. The ends were cut back, 5 bases at V and 0 bases at J, with 12 bases in the middle. The DNA for the CDR3 is TGTGCCAGAAGATGCCGACTGGGTAGCAATCAGCCCCAGCATTTT. This encodes CARRCRLGSNQPQHF.

This clone was detected only a few times. The rearrangement joins TRBV4-3 to TRBJ2-2; 9 bases line up with TRBD2. Germline V lookup: CDR1 LGHNA, CDR2 YSLEER. J was trimmed by 4 bases and V by 1 base; bases with no gene match: 16. This CDR3 has 20 amino acids. As DNA, the CDR3 is TGCGCCAGCAGCCAAGGGGCGGCTAGCGGGAACCCGGGGCGCACCGGGGAGCTGTTTTTT. The encoded protein is CASSQGAASGNPGRTGELFF.

CDR3 region: CASSLERSTDTQYF. The CDR3 DNA reads as TGTGCCAGCAGCTTAGAGCGGAGCACAGATACGCAGTATTTT. The chain uses TRBV7-6 and TRBJ2-3, with a tentative D call TRBD2 (5 bases). Germline V lookup: CDR1 SGHVS, CDR2 FNYEAQ. The CDR3 covers 14 residues. Trimming removed 1 base from V and 0 bases from J, with 5 bases in between. Complete variable domain (other parts from reference TRBV7-6 and TRBJ2-3): GAGVSQSPRYKVTKRGQDVALRCDPISGHVSLYWYRQALGQGPEFLTYFNYEAQQDKSGLPNDRFSAERPEGSISTLTIQRTEQRDSAMYRCASSLERSTDTQYFGPGTRLTVL.

The V and J genes are TRBV13 and TRBJ2-3; 7 bases are shared with TRBD2. This CDR3 has 16 amino acids. Germline assignment: CDR1 PRHDT and CDR2 FYEKMQ (reference sequence). The trim removed 5 bases at V and 5 bases at J, leaving 13 bases unmatched. The CDR3 nucleotides read TGTGCCAGCAGCCCCGGGGGGAGAGCGGGATTAGATACGCAGTATTTT. As protein: CASSPGGRAGLDTQYF. The variable domain in full, with the rest retrieved from reference TRBV13 and TRBJ2-3, is AAGVIQSPRHLIKEKRETATLKCYPIPRHDTVYWYQQGPGQDPQFLISFYEKMQSDKGSIPDRFSAQQFSDYHSELNMSSLELGDSALYFCASSPGGRAGLDTQYFGPGTRLTVL.

The chain recombines TRBV18 with TRBJ2-3; 14 bases match TRBD2. The CDR3 extends over 20 amino acids. Germline-derived CDR1 and CDR2 are KGHSH and LQKENI. J gave up 0 bases and V 1 base, and 9 bases lay outside the gene matches. In nucleotides, the CDR3 is TGTGCCAGCTCACCACAGCCGGGACTAGCGGGAGAATCTAGCACAGATACGCAGTATTTT. Translation: CASSPQPGLAGESSTDTQYF.

The V and J genes are TRBV7-2 and TRBJ2-5, with a tentative D call TRBD1 (6 bases). This CDR3 has 17 residues. CDR1 is SGHTA, CDR2 FQGNSA, per germline. V shed 1 base and J shed 4 bases, with 19 bases lying between them. This chain's CDR3 is CASSLGAGTPRAETQYF. CDR3 in DNA: TGTGCCAGCAGCTTAGGGGCCGGGACACCTCGAGCAGAGACCCAGTACTTC.

The CDR3 DNA is TGTGCCAGCAGCCAAGTTGCGGGACAGGGGGCTGAGCAGCCCCAGCATTTT. Its translation is CASSQVAGQGAEQPQHF. The chain uses TRBV4-2 and TRBJ1-5, with 12 positions matching TRBD1. Per the germline V gene, CDR1 is LGHNA and CDR2 is YNFKEQ. The length of the CDR3 is 17 residues. The V segment lost 1 base and the J segment 7 bases; nucleotides outside the gene matches: 8.

V gene TRBV14 combines with J gene TRBJ1-2; TRBD1 agrees at 7 bases. V lost 0 bases and J lost 0; bases outside the gene matches: 10. Germline loops: CDR1 SGHDN, CDR2 FVKESK. This CDR3 region has 18 residues. In nucleotides, the CDR3 is TGTGCCAGCAGCCAAGATCGAGGACAGGCGGGATCTAACTATGGCTACACCTTC. This codes for CASSQDRGQAGSNYGYTF.

The chain carries TRBV5-4 and TRBJ2-6, with 13 bases aligning to TRBD2. The CDR3 has 20 amino acids. The germline CDR1 and CDR2 sequences are SGHNT and YYREEE (reference sequence). V lost 1 base and J lost 0; bases outside the gene matches: 7. The CDR3: CASSLPQGLAGTSGANVLTF. CDR3 DNA: TGTGCCAGCAGCTTGCCCCAGGGACTAGCGGGGACCTCTGGGGCCAACGTCCTGACTTTC.

V usage is TRBV7-9 and J usage is TRBJ1-5; D is perhaps TRBD1 (6 bases). Trimming removed 5 bases at V and 5 bases at J, with 16 bases between. Germline CDR1 and CDR2: SEHNR and FQNEAQ (reference sequence). The CDR3 is 15 residues long. The CDR3 loop reads CASSPRGGRDQPQHF. The CDR3, as DNA: TGTGCCAGCAGCCCCCGAGGGGGGAGGGATCAGCCCCAGCATTTT.

This sequence joins TRBV5-1 and TRBJ1-1; D is possibly TRBD1 (5 bases). The CDR3 totals 13 residues. Germline V gene sequence: CDR1 SGHRS, CDR2 YFSETQ. V shed 0 bases and J shed 4 bases, with 7 bases lying between them. As DNA, the CDR3 is TGCGCCAGCAGCTTGGACAGGACCACTGAAGCTTTCTTT. Its translation is CASSLDRTTEAFF.

The rearrangement uses TRBV2 and TRBJ2-5; TRBD2 matches at 8 bases. V was pared by 11 bases and J by 3 bases, with 5 bases of the junction left unmatched. The CDR3 has 12 residues. CDR1 and CDR2 (germline): SNHLY, FYNNEI. CDR3 sequence: CALGRGEETQYF. The CDR3 DNA sequence: TGTGCCCTCGGGAGGGGGGAAGAGACCCAGTACTTC.

The rearrangement joins TRBV9 to TRBJ1-1, with D possibly TRBD1 on 5 matching bases. Trimming removed 0 bases from V and 7 bases from J, with 13 bases in between. Germline V gene data show CDR1 as SGDLS and CDR2 as YYNGEE. The CDR3 has 14 amino acids. Here the CDR3 reads CASSVGSPTGEAFF. The CDR3 DNA reads TGTGCCAGCAGCGTAGGCAGCCCAACAGGTGAAGCTTTCTTT.

The gene calls are TRBV7-9 and TRBJ1-4, with D maybe TRBD1 (5 bases). CDR1 and CDR2 from the germline V gene are SEHNR and FQNEAQ (reference sequence). This CDR3 region has 14 residues. Trimming shortened V by 6 bases and J by 3 bases, and 11 bases separated the two germline ends. The CDR3 nucleotides are TGTGCCAGCAGACGGGACTCCTCTAATGAAAAACTGTTTTTT. Translating it yields CASRRDSSNEKLFF.

This chain joins TRBV5-4 and TRBJ2-5; 8 bases align to TRBD1. This CDR3 has 15 residues. In germline, CDR1 is SGHNT, CDR2 YYREEE (reference sequence). V shed 4 bases and J 5 bases; nucleotides not matched to a gene: 10. Written as DNA, the CDR3 is TGTGCCAGCAGCGGCAGTCAGGGGGCGCGGGAGACCCAGTACTTC. Its protein is CASSGSQGARETQYF.

This chain joins TRBV4-3 and TRBJ2-7, with D possibly matching TRBD1 (6 bases). Per germline, CDR1 LGHNA and CDR2 YSLEER. Trimming left V 1 base short and J 0 bases short, with 13 bases between. The CDR3 has 16 residues. CDR3 residues: CASSQGGGASSYEQYF. The DNA for the CDR3 is TGCGCCAGCAGCCAAGGAGGGGGAGCGAGCTCCTACGAGCAGTACTTC.

The chain combines TRBV13 with TRBJ2-3; D not certain. The CDR3 covers 15 residues. Germline V lookup: CDR1 PRHDT, CDR2 FYEKMQ (reference sequence). Trimming left V 2 bases short and J 2 bases short, with 11 bases between. The CDR3 bases are TGTGCCAGCAGCTTAATTCGGTTTAACACAGATACGCAGTATTTT. Translated, it gives CASSLIRFNTDTQYF.

This clone was seen once. J is TRBJ2-1 and V is TRBV2; D remains unclear. Per germline, CDR1 SNHLY and CDR2 FYNNEI. V was cut by 5 bases and J by 8 bases, with 7 bases left in between. The CDR3 is 11 residues long. The CDR3 protein is CASSPSDEQFF. The CDR3 coding sequence is TGTGCCAGCAGTCCCAGCGATGAGCAGTTCTTC.

This clone was detected only a few times. The chain employs TRBV19 and TRBJ2-1; D call uncertain. Germline V lookup: CDR1 LNHDA, CDR2 SQIVND (reference sequence). There are 15 residues in the CDR3. V dropped 1 base and J dropped 4 bases, with 11 bases sitting between them. This chain's CDR3 is CASSIGPEPYNEQFF. CDR3 bases: TGTGCCAGTAGTATAGGTCCAGAACCTTACAATGAGCAGTTCTTC.

The chain recombines TRBV7-6 with TRBJ1-2, with 8 bases that match TRBD1. Trimming at V came to 0 bases and at J to 7 bases, leaving 4 bases not matched to a gene. The CDR3 has 14 amino acids. Germline lookup yields CDR1 SGHVS and CDR2 FNYEAQ. CDR3 coding DNA: TGTGCCAGCAGCTTAGCCGGGACAGGTCGTGGCTACACCTTC. Translation: CASSLAGTGRGYTF.